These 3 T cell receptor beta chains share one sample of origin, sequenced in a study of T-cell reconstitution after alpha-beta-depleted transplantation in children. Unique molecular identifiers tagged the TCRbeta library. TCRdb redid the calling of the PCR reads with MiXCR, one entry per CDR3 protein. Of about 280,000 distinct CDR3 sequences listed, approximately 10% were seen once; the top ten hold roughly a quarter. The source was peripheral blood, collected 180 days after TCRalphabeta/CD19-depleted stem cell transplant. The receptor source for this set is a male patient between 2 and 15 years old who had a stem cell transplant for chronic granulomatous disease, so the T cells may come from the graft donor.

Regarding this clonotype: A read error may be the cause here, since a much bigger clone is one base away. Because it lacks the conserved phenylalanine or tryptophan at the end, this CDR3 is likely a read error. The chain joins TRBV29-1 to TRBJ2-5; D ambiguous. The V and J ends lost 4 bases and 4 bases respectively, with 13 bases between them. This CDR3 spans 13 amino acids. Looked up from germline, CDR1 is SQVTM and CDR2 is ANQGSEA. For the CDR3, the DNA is TGCAGCGTTGCCCCGGTTTACCGAGAGACCCAGTACTCC. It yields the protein CSVAPVYRETQYS.

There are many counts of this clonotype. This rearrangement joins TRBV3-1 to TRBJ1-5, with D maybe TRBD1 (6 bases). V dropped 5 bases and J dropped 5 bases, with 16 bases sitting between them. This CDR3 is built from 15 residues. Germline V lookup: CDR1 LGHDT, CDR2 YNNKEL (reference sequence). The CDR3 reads CASSKTGDVDQPQHF. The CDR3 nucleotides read TGTGCCAGCAGCAAGACAGGTGATGTCGATCAGCCCCAGCATTTT.

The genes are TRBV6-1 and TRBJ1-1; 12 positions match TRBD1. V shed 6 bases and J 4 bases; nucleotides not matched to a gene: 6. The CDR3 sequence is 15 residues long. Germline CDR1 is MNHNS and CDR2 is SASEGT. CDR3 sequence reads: CASSWLGQGATEAFF. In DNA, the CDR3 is TGTGCCAGCAGCTGGCTGGGACAGGGGGCCACTGAAGCTTTCTTT.